These 19 T cell receptor beta chains originate from one sample sequenced in a study of blood T cell repertoires in COVID-19. Generated by immunoSEQ multiplex PCR, the TCRdb table keeps only in-frame clones and is missing some. There are roughly 230,000 clones in the sample; around 85% occur only once, and approximately 5% lies in the top ten. Sequenced sample: peripheral blood. The source of these receptors is a man aged 45 to 65 with COVID-19, enrolled during active disease.

Only a few counts were recorded for this clone. The gene calls are TRBV7-9 and TRBJ1-1; unclear D gene. CDR1 is SEHNR and CDR2 is FQNEAQ in the germline V gene (reference sequence). This CDR3 region has 14 residues. The V end was cut by 5 bases, the J end by 0 bases, with 10 bases between. CDR3: CASSGLTMNTEAFF. CDR3 in DNA: TGTGCCAGCAGCGGACTGACCATGAACACTGAAGCTTTCTTT.

A few counts support this clone. CDR3 in DNA: TGTGCCAGCAGCTTAGAACAGTACAATGAGCAGTTCTTC. Translation: CASSLEQYNEQFF. The chain has TRBV7-9 and TRBJ2-1; D is ambiguous. Trimming cost V 1 base and J 4 bases, with 5 bases left between them. CDR1 and CDR2 from the germline V gene are SEHNR and FQNEAQ (reference sequence). This CDR3 has 13 amino acids.

The J gene is TRBJ1-5, the V gene TRBV6-1, with 9 bases identical to TRBD1. The germline gives CDR1 MNHNS, CDR2 SASEGT. This CDR3 is 15 amino acids long. V was pared by 1 base and J by 2 bases, with 0 bases of the junction left unmatched. The CDR3 region is CASSEGDRGNQPQHF. In DNA form, the CDR3 reads TGTGCCAGCAGTGAAGGGGACAGGGGCAATCAGCCCCAGCATTTT.

This chain connects TRBV9 to TRBJ1-6; TRBD1 is a possible D gene (6 bases). Trimming took off 1 base at V and 8 bases at J, with 10 bases between the two ends. The CDR3 spans 14 residues. The germline V gene encodes CDR1 SGDLS and CDR2 YYNGEE. CDR3 amino acids: CASSVRGGDSPLHF. The CDR3 DNA reads TGTGCCAGCAGCGTAAGAGGGGGTGATTCACCCCTCCACTTT.

The chain uses TRBV3-1 (or the pseudogene TRBV3-2) and TRBJ2-5; 10 nucleotides align to TRBD2. Trimming took 2 bases from V and 2 from J; bases not matched to a gene: 5. This CDR3 is built from 16 residues. The germline V gene has CDR1 LGHDT and CDR2 YNNKEL (reference sequence). CDR3 protein: CASSQLAGGLQETQYF. As DNA, the CDR3 is TGTGCCAGCAGCCAATTAGCGGGGGGACTACAAGAGACCCAGTACTTC.

This clone was seen once. The chain employs TRBV5-5 and TRBJ1-3; D is ambiguous. In germline, CDR1 is SGHKS, CDR2 YYEKEE (reference sequence). This CDR3 has 15 residues. V dropped 0 bases and J dropped 0 bases, with 7 bases sitting between them. CDR3 residues: CASSLAGNSGNTIYF. In DNA, the CDR3 is TGTGCCAGCAGCTTGGCAGGAAACTCTGGAAACACCATATATTTT.

The sample holds one count of this clone. A junction boundary mismatches the germline segment, possibly from a read error. The chain combines TRBV5-4 with TRBJ2-1; no clear D gene. The germline gives CDR1 SGHNT, CDR2 YYREEE (reference sequence). The CDR3 spans 13 residues. CDR3 nucleotides: TGTGCCAGCAGCATCGGAGCCTACGATGAGCAGTTCTTC. The encoded protein is CASSIGAYDEQFF.

The rearrangement uses TRBV19 and TRBJ1-5, with D possibly being TRBD1 (6 bases). Germline V lookup: CDR1 LNHDA, CDR2 SQIVND (reference sequence). CDR3 length equals 14 residues. Trimming left V 6 bases short and J 7 bases short, with 16 bases between. The CDR3 reads CASRSMGAGQPQHF. In DNA form, the CDR3 reads TGTGCCAGTAGGTCCATGGGGGCTGGGCAGCCCCAGCATTTT.

This clone was found a few times. The J gene is TRBJ1-1, the V gene TRBV29-1, with D possibly matching TRBD1 (6 bases). Germline CDR1 is SQVTM and CDR2 is ANQGSEA. This CDR3 spans 13 amino acids. Between the trimmed V and J ends, which lost 5 bases and 0 bases, there was a span of 10 bases. The CDR3 here is CSVSDRLNTEAFF. The CDR3 nucleotides read TGCAGCGTTTCAGACAGGTTGAACACTGAAGCTTTCTTT.

The chain has TRBV6-6 and TRBJ2-5; 10 bases map to TRBD2. Trimming took 4 bases from V and 0 from J; bases not matched to a gene: 5. Germline CDR1 MNHNY, CDR2 SVGAGI (reference sequence). The CDR3 is 16 amino acids. The CDR3 nucleotides read TGTGCCAGCAGTTTAGCGGGGGGCCCGTACCAAGAGACCCAGTACTTC. It specifies CASSLAGGPYQETQYF.

This clone was recorded at least ten times. The chain employs TRBV5-8 and TRBJ2-7; 12 bases line up with TRBD1. J lost 6 bases, V lost 9 bases, and 10 bases had no gene match. CDR3 length equals 14 residues. Per germline, CDR1 SGHTS and CDR2 YDEGEE. CDR3 residues: CATEPGTGGVEQYF. In DNA, the CDR3 is TGTGCCACGGAGCCCGGGACAGGGGGCGTCGAGCAGTACTTC.

The table lists this clone with a count of one. The chain has TRBV7-2 and TRBJ2-1; the D is unclear. CDR3 length equals 15 residues. CDR1 and CDR2 from the germline V gene are SGHTA and FQGNSA. V dropped 4 bases and J dropped 4 bases, with 14 bases sitting between them. This chain's CDR3 is CASSSVGGGYNEQFF. CDR3 coding DNA: TGTGCCAGCAGCTCCGTTGGCGGTGGTTACAATGAGCAGTTCTTC.

The chain recombines TRBV28 with TRBJ2-6; the match to TRBD2 covers 14 bases. CDR3 length: 18 residues. Germline CDR1 and CDR2: MDHEN and SYDVKM. V was pared by 2 bases and J by 2 bases, with 2 bases of the junction left unmatched. CDR3 protein: CASSLRLAGGPGANVLTF. DNA for the CDR3: TGTGCCAGCAGTTTAAGACTAGCGGGGGGGCCTGGGGCCAACGTCCTGACTTTC.

This clone was found once. The V gene is TRBV6-5, the J gene TRBJ1-5; 9 nucleotides line up with TRBD1. Germline CDR1 is MNHEY and CDR2 is SVGAGI. J was trimmed by 6 bases and V by 6 bases; bases with no gene match: 6. This CDR3 is built from 14 residues. The CDR3: CASRKDRGRQPQHF. The CDR3 DNA follows: TGTGCCAGCAGAAAGGACAGGGGTCGTCAGCCCCAGCATTTT.

This rearrangement joins TRBV19 to TRBJ2-7, with D unresolved. Trimming removed 4 bases at V and 2 bases at J, with 6 bases between. Germline CDR1 and CDR2: LNHDA and SQIVND (reference sequence). This CDR3 contains 12 residues. The CDR3 is CASSTRPYEQYF. In nucleotides, the CDR3 is TGTGCCAGTAGTACGAGGCCCTACGAGCAGTACTTC.

V is TRBV7-2 and J is TRBJ1-2; 10 nucleotides agree with TRBD1. Trimming cost V 2 bases and J 4 bases; bases outside gene matches: 16. The CDR3 is 19 amino acids. Germline CDR1 SGHTA, CDR2 FQGNSA. The CDR3 region is CASSLTPTGGVGSVYGYTF. DNA of the CDR3: TGTGCCAGCAGCTTAACCCCGACAGGGGGCGTAGGTTCTGTCTATGGCTACACCTTC.

The chain employs TRBV5-4 and TRBJ2-7; 7 nucleotides match TRBD1. CDR3 size: 15 residues. From germline, CDR1 is SGHNT and CDR2 YYREEE (reference sequence). J was trimmed by 2 bases and V by 4 bases; bases with no gene match: 9. The CDR3 loop reads CASSGPGTATYEQYF. CDR3 DNA: TGTGCCAGCAGCGGGCCGGGGACAGCAACCTACGAGCAGTACTTC.

This chain connects TRBV5-4 to TRBJ2-7, with D maybe TRBD2 (5 bases). The CDR3 loop spans 14 amino acids. V lost 4 bases and J 5 bases, leaving 16 bases between the germline ends. Germline V gives CDR1 SGHNT, CDR2 YYREEE (reference sequence). CDR3 DNA sequence: TGTGCCAGCAGCCCCACTAGAAGTGGCAACGAGCAGTACTTC. Protein: CASSPTRSGNEQYF.

The chain is built from TRBV12-3 or TRBV12-4 and TRBJ1-3, with D unresolved. V lost 7 bases and J lost 0, with 7 bases in between. The CDR3 consists of 13 residues. The CDR3 nucleotides are TGTGCCAGCACTGGACTCTCTGGAAACACCATATATTTT. It specifies CASTGLSGNTIYF.